Following are 10 T cell receptor beta chains from one sample sequenced in a study of T cell clonality in common variable immunodeficiency (dated by TCRdb to 2013 to 2016). Library prep was done by the immunoSEQ multiplex PCR assay. TCRdb took over this immuneACCESS table, retaining in-frame rearrangements with V and J assigned. Such tables are incomplete; in checked studies, under half of the missing clones stem from an unresolved V gene, and the remainder is unexplained. The sample counts 40,000 to 45,000 clones, each observed more than once. The ten top clones hold more than 9% of the sample. Source material: peripheral blood mononuclear cells. Source of these receptors: a person aged 18 to 75 in good health.

On this clone: The read halts 3 residues ahead of the CDR3 end, with the missing end drawn from the germline J gene. The rearrangement joins TRBV2 to TRBJ2-7, with 7 bases that match TRBD2. The CDR3 has 15 amino acids. Germline values: CDR1 SNHLY, CDR2 FYNNEI. With V trimmed by 5 bases and J by 3 bases, 10 bases remained unmatched. CDR3 DNA, as far as it was read: TGTGCCAGCAGTTCAAACGGGGGGTCCGTCTACGAG. Its translation: CASSSNGGSVYE. Given in full, the CDR3 is CASSSNGGSVYEQYF.

This clone was seen at least ten times. The read gets to within 3 residues of the CDR3 end, and the germline J gene fills in the rest. The rearrangement joins TRBV5-1 to TRBJ2-5; D might be TRBD2 (6 bases). The V end was cut by 4 bases, the J end by 5 bases, with 9 bases between. CDR3 length equals 12 residues. CDR1 is SGHRS and CDR2 is YFSETQ in the germline V gene. The CDR3 DNA, read in part, is TGCGCCAGCAGCATTGGGGGGGAGACC. This sequence encodes CASSIGGET. The full-length CDR3 reads as CASSIGGETQYF.

This clone was counted ten times or more. Incomplete CDR3 DNA: TGTGCCAGCAGTGGAACTAGCGGGAGTATCCACGAG. Its protein product is CASSGTSGSIHE. The complete CDR3 reads CASSGTSGSIHEQYF. V and J are TRBV2 and TRBJ2-7, with 11 bases identical to TRBD2. The CDR3 goes on 3 residues after the read ends, and that part is filled in from the germline J gene. Germline trimming cut 4 bases from V and 5 bases from J; bases unmatched to any gene: 7. The CDR3 spans 15 residues. Germline-derived CDR1 and CDR2 are SNHLY and FYNNEI.

The sample holds many counts of this clone. The CDR3 spells CASSDSSGASTDTQYF. CDR3 DNA (partial): TGTGCCAGCAGTGACTCAAGCGGGGCGAGCACAGATACG. The chain links TRBV6-4 to TRBJ2-3, with 7 bases identical to TRBD2. The read gets to within 3 residues of the CDR3 end, and the germline J gene fills in the rest. The CDR3 extends over 16 amino acids. Losses at the gene ends were 0 bases for V and 0 bases for J; bases not matched to a gene: 3. Germline V gene lookup returns CDR1 MRHNA and CDR2 SNTAGT.

This clone came up many times. The read gets to within 3 residues of the CDR3 end, and the germline J gene fills in the rest. The chain couples TRBV10-3 to TRBJ2-1; TRBD1 agrees at 8 bases. The V segment lost 1 base and the J segment 7 bases; nucleotides outside the gene matches: 6. Germline-derived CDR1 and CDR2 are ENHRY and SYGVKD. The CDR3 consists of 15 residues. This chain's CDR3 is CAISELTGGLNEQFF. The covered CDR3 bases are TGTGCCATCAGTGAGTTAACAGGGGGGTTGAATGAG.

In this sample, this clone turned up many times. With the read ending 3 residues before the CDR3 end, the germline J gene is used to fill in that end. The genes are TRBV19 and TRBJ1-3, with TRBD1 matching over 8 bases. Germline values: CDR1 LNHDA, CDR2 SQIVND (reference sequence). The CDR3 sequence is 15 residues long. J gave up 0 bases and V 4 bases, and 2 bases lay outside the gene matches. This CDR3 is CASSTDRASGNTIYF. The sequenced part of the CDR3 DNA is TGTGCCAGTAGTACGGACAGGGCCTCTGGAAACACC.

This clone was counted at least ten times. The read falls 3 residues short of the CDR3 end, and the missing part is taken from the germline J gene. The V gene is TRBV2, the J gene TRBJ1-5, with 7 bases that match TRBD1. This CDR3 is 15 amino acids long. CDR1 and CDR2 from the germline V gene are SNHLY and FYNNEI. J was trimmed by 6 bases and V by 7 bases; bases with no gene match: 12. The sequenced part of the CDR3 DNA is TGTGCCAGCACCCCGCGTGAGGGGGCAGGTCAGCCC. Its translation is CASTPREGAGQP. The whole CDR3 sequence reads CASTPREGAGQPQHF.

This clone has at least ten counts. Sequencing ends 3 residues short of the CDR3 end; the germline J gene provides the rest. The chain recombines TRBV19 with TRBJ1-2; the match to TRBD1 covers 8 bases. Germline CDR1 is LNHDA and CDR2 is SQIVND (reference sequence). This CDR3 region has 15 residues. Germline trimming cut 3 bases from V and 3 bases from J; bases unmatched to any gene: 6. The DNA read from the CDR3 is TGTGCCAGTAGTATTCCGACAGGGGCCTACTATGGC. This sequence encodes CASSIPTGAYYG. The entire CDR3 sequence reads CASSIPTGAYYGYTF.

The table lists this clone with many counts. The read halts 3 residues ahead of the CDR3 end, with the missing end drawn from the germline J gene. The rearrangement links TRBV29-1 to TRBJ2-7; D uncertain. Trimming stripped 4 bases from V and 4 bases from J, with 8 bases between. This CDR3 has 11 amino acids. Germline V lookup: CDR1 SQVTM, CDR2 ANQGSEA. The CDR3 is CSVVNIYEQYF. The sequenced CDR3 bases are TGCAGCGTTGTGAACATATACGAG.

This clone came up many times. The CDR3 goes on 3 residues after the read ends, and that part is filled in from the germline J gene. J is TRBJ1-2 and V is TRBV20-1; TRBD1 matches at 9 bases. The CDR3 loop spans 17 amino acids. The germline gives CDR1 DFQATT, CDR2 SNEGSKA (reference sequence). V gave up 0 bases and J gave up 4 bases; unmatched junction bases: 12. The CDR3 DNA, read in part, is TGCAGTGCTAGAGATCCTAAATCACCGGGACAGGGCTATGGC. Protein: CSARDPKSPGQGYG. The CDR3 as a whole reads CSARDPKSPGQGYGYTF.